This TCR beta chain was sequenced in a study of OX40 agonist ivuxolimab in advanced cancers. The wider study: Patients were treated with intravenous ivuxolimab, dosed at 0.01 to 10 mg/kg and infused every 2 weeks. Three partial responders included one hepatocellular carcinoma patient and two cutaneous melanoma patients.

Trimming cost V 4 bases and J 0 bases, with 12 bases left between them. Looked up from germline, CDR1 is LNHDA and CDR2 is SQIVND (reference sequence). CDR3 length: 15 residues. The method was immunoSEQ multiplex PCR; TCRdb's version includes in-frame clones alone and lacks a portion of them. The profile shows roughly 44,000 clones, about 89% of them singletons. In its sample, this clone was seen once. The antigen remains undetermined. Study-level points and caveats: Low normalized T-cell clonal expansion also characterized some of the nonresponders.

The rearrangement uses TRBV19 and TRBJ1-1; TRBD1 is a possible D gene (6 bases). Sample: CD4+ or CD8+ T cells sorted from blood, taken in a trial of the OX40 agonist ivuxolimab. This receptor was taken from an adult with an advanced solid tumor such as melanoma, head and neck, liver or kidney cancer. The CDR3 sequence: CASSNFRDMNTEAFF. The CDR3 nucleotides are TGTGCCAGTAGTAACTTCCGGGACATGAACACTGAAGCTTTCTTT.